The T cell receptor (beta chain) under discussion was sequenced for a study of human T cells and chemical hapten exposure. Across the whole study: In the sensitization step, 2% DPC was placed on roughly 2 cm by roughly 2 cm of upper inner arm skin.

At least ten counts were recorded for this clonotype. TCRdb re-derived calls from the RACE reads in MiXCR, one entry per CDR3 protein. The sample holds 80,000 to 95,000 distinct CDR3 sequences; around a tenth are singletons and the top ten take approximately 4.6%. CDR3 length: 12 amino acids. Germline V gene sequence: CDR1 DFQATT, CDR2 SNEGSKA (reference sequence). V shed 2 bases and J shed 6 bases, with 8 bases lying between them. Indicated time point: patch test 1, 2 weeks after DPC sensitization. Treatment given: therapeutic diphenylcyclopropenone sensitization with weekly scalp DPC. Staff drew blood before applying each patch test. Before extraction, the whole blood was not fractionated, and total RNA was taken from it.

The chain links TRBV20-1 to TRBJ1-5; no clear D. The sequencing here drew on whole blood, taken in connection with sensitization to the hapten diphenylcyclopropenone (DPC). This TCR derives from a woman in her fifties or sixties with alopecia areata. Some clones in this sample may be carry-over from other donors' samples. CDR3 DNA: TGCAGTGCTAGACCCCCGGGTCAGCCCCAGCATTTT. It yields the protein CSARPPGQPQHF.